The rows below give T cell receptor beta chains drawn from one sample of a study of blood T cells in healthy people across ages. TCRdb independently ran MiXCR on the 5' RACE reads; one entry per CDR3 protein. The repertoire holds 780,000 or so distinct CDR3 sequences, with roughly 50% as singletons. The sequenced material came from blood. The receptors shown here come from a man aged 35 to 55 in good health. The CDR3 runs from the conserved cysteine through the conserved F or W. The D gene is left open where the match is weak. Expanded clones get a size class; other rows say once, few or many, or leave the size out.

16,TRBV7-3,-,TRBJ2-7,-,TGTGCCAGCAGCGCGAAAGGACACCTTATCCCCGCAGAGCAGTACTTC,CASSAKGHLIPAEQYF
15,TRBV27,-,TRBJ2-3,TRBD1,TGTGCCAGCACCTTAGGGACAGGGGGCAGGAATACGCAGTATTTT,CASTLGTGGRNTQYF
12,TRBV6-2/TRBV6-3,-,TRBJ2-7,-,TGTGCCAGCAGGCACATTAACAATGAGCAGTACTTC,CASRHINNEQYF
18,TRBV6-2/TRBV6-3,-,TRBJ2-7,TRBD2,TGTGCCAGCAGTTACCACGATGGACTAGCGGGGACCCTCTACGAGCAGTACTTC,CASSYHDGLAGTLYEQYF
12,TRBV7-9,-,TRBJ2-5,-,TGTGCCAGCAGCGACCGGGCTCCAGCCTTGTACTTC,CASSDRAPALYF
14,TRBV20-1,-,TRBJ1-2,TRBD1,TGCAGTGCTATAGAGGACAGGGGACTCTATGGCTACACCTTC,CSAIEDRGLYGYTF
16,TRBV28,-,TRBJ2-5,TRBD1,TGTGCCAGCAGGGATACGGGACAGGGTTACGGCGAGACCCAGTACTTC,CASRDTGQGYGETQYF
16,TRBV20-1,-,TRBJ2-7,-,TGCAGTGCTAGAGTAATCGGTGCCGGCTTAACCTACGAGCAGTACTTC,CSARVIGAGLTYEQYF
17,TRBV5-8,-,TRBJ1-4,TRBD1,TGTGCCAGCAGCTTAGGACAGGGGGTACGAGCTAATGAAAAACTGTTTTTT,CASSLGQGVRANEKLFF
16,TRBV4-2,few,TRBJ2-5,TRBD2,TGTGCCAGCAGCCAAGAGAGGCGGGGGGGCGGAGAGACCCAGTACTTC,CASSQERRGGGETQYF
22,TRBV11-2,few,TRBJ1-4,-,TGTGCCAGCAGGGTTTTAAGTTGGACCGGGACATCGGAAAAGGCCCTAAATGAAAAACTGTTTTTT,CASRVLSWTGTSEKALNEKLFF
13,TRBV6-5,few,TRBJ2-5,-,TGTGCCAGTTCCCAAGGCGTTCAAGAGACCCAGTACTTC,CASSQGVQETQYF
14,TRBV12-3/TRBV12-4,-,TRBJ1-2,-,TGTGCCAGCAGTGCCCCACGGTCCCTTTATGGCTACACCTTC,CASSAPRSLYGYTF
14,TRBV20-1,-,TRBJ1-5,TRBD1,TGCAGTGCTACCCCCAAGACAGGGAATCAGCCCCAGCATTTT,CSATPKTGNQPQHF
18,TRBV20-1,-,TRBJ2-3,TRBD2,TGCAGTGCTGCCGGGACTAGCGGGGGGGCCTCGCTCACAGATACGCAGTATTTT,CSAAGTSGGASLTDTQYF
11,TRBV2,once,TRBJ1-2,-,TGTGCCAGCTGGGCAGGGACTGGCTACACCTTC,CASWAGTGYTF
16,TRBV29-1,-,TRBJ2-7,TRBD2,TGCAGCGTTGAGGGACTAGCGGGAGGGCCCTACAATGAGCAGTACTTC,CSVEGLAGGPYNEQYF
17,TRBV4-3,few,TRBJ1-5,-,TGCGCCAGCAGCCAAGATAAGGGAGGATTCGGTAGTCAGCCCCAGCATTTT,CASSQDKGGFGSQPQHF
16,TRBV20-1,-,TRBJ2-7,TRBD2,TGCAGTGCCCTAGGGGGACTAGCGGGAGGTTCCTACGAGCAGTACTTC,CSALGGLAGGSYEQYF
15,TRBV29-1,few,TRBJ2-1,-,TGCAGCACCCGATCGGTGCAGAGTTCCCGCAATGAGCAGTTCTTC,CSTRSVQSSRNEQFF
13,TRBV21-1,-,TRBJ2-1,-,TGTGCCAGCAGCAAAGACAGGGACAATGAGCAGTTCTTC,CASSKDRDNEQFF
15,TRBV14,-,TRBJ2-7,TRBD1,TGTGCCAGCAGCCCACGGACAGGGGATTCCTACGAGCAGTACTTC,CASSPRTGDSYEQYF
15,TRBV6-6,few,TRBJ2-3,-,TGTGCCAGCAGTCGGCCGACAGTTATCACAGATACGCAGTATTTT,CASSRPTVITDTQYF
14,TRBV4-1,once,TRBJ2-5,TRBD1,TGCGCCAGCAGCCAAGGGGGGGGACAGGGCCTTTGGTACTTC,CASSQGGGQGLWYF
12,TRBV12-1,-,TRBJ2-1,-,TGTGCCAGCAGCTTTGGACCTGGTGAGCAGTTCTTC,CASSFGPGEQFF
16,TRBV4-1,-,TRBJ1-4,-,TGCGCCAGCAGCCGAGACCCAGGGAGGACTAATGAAAAACTGTTTTTT,CASSRDPGRTNEKLFF
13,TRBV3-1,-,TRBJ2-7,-,TGTGCCAGCAGCCAAGTTCTTTCCTACGAGCAGTACTTC,CASSQVLSYEQYF
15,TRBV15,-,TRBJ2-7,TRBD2,TGTGCCACCAGCAGTAGCGGGGGGCCGCACTACGAGCAGTACTTC,CATSSSGGPHYEQYF
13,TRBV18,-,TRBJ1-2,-,TGTGCCAGCTCAATAACAGAAAACTATGGCTACACCTTC,CASSITENYGYTF
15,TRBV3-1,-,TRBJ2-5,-,TGTGCCAGCAGCCCTTCGACGGGGAGCCAAGAGACCCAGTACTTC,CASSPSTGSQETQYF
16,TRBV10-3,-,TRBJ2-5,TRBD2,TGTGCCATCAGGGCCGGACTAGCGGGAGACAGAGAGACCCAGTACTTC,CAIRAGLAGDRETQYF
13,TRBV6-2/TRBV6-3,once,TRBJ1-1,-,TGTGCCAGCAGTTCGAACCGAGGCGCTGAAGCTTTCTTT,CASSSNRGAEAFF
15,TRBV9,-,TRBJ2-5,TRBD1,TGTGCCAGCAGCGTAGCTTCACGGACAGGGGAGACCCAGTACTTC,CASSVASRTGETQYF
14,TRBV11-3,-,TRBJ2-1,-,TGTGCCAGCAGCGCAACCCGGGGGCAAAATGAGCAGTTCTTC,CASSATRGQNEQFF
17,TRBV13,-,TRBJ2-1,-,TGTGCCAGCGGCTGGAGAGCTAGTCCGAGCTCCTACAATGAGCAGTTCTTC,CASGWRASPSSYNEQFF
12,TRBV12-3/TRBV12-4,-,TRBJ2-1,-,TGTGCCAGCAGTTTAACCACCGAAGAGCAGTTCTTC,CASSLTTEEQFF
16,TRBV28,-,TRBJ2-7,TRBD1,TGTGCCAGCAGTTACAACTTCCGGGACAGGGGCTACGAGCAGTACTTC,CASSYNFRDRGYEQYF
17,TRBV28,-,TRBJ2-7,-,TGTGCCAGCAGTTTACCATTGATAACGAAAGATGCCTACGAGCAGTACTTC,CASSLPLITKDAYEQYF
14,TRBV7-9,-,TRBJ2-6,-,TGTGCCAGCAGCTCGAATACTGGGGCCAACGTCCTGACTTTC,CASSSNTGANVLTF
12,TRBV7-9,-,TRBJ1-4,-,TGTGCCAGCAGCTTAGCGTCAGAAAAACTGTTTTTT,CASSLASEKLFF
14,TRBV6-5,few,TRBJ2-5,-,TGTGCCAGCAGTTACCTGTCCGAACAAGAGACCCAGTACTTC,CASSYLSEQETQYF
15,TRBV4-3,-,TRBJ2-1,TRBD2,TGCGCCAGCAGCCAAGGGGCTAGCGGGAAAGGCGAGCAGTTCTTC,CASSQGASGKGEQFF
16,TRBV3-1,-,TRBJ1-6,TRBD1,TGTGCCAGCAGCCGCACCCCCTCGACAGGGTCTTCACCCCTCCACTTT,CASSRTPSTGSSPLHF
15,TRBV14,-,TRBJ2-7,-,TGTGCCAGCAGCCAAGCCCGGGGACGGTTCTACGAGCAGTACTTC,CASSQARGRFYEQYF
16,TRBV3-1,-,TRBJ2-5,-,TGTGCCAGCAGCCAAGGTCGAGCAGGGTACCAAGAGACCCAGTACTTC,CASSQGRAGYQETQYF
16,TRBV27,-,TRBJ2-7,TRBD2,TGTGCCAGCAGTCTGCTAGCGGGGAGGAATGGGAACGAGCAGTACTTC,CASSLLAGRNGNEQYF
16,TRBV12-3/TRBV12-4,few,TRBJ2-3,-,TGTGCCAGCAGTTTACGCGGCGGGCCTAGCACAGATACGCAGTATTTT,CASSLRGGPSTDTQYF
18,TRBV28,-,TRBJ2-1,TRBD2,TGTGTCAGCATCCTCACCGGGACTAGCGGGGGGGCCAGGAATGAGCAGTTCTTC,CVSILTGTSGGARNEQFF
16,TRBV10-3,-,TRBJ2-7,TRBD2,TGTGCCATCAGCCGGGGCTCAACTAGCGGGTTTGGCGAGCAGTACTTC,CAISRGSTSGFGEQYF
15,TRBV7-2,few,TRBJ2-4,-,TGTGCCAGCAGCACAATGCAGGGAGCCAAAAACATTCAGTACTTC,CASSTMQGAKNIQYF
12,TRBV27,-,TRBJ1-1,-,TGTGCCAGCAGTTTAGGGAATCGGACGCCTTTCTTT,CASSLGNRTPFF
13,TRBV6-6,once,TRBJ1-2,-,TGTGCCAGCAGTCCCCAGGGTTTCGAAGGCTACACCTTC,CASSPQGFEGYTF
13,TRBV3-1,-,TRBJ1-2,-,TGTGCCAGCAGCCGGAGCGCGGACTATGGCTACACCTTC,CASSRSADYGYTF
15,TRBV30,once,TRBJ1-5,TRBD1,TGTGCCTGGAGCAGGGACAGGGGGGACAATCAGCCCCAGCATTTT,CAWSRDRGDNQPQHF
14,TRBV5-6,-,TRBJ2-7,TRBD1,TGTGCCAGCAGCCTCTCTGTAACAGGGGACGAGCAGTACTTC,CASSLSVTGDEQYF